What follows are 32 T cell receptor beta chains derived from one specimen sequenced in a study of CD8 T cells in ankylosing spondylitis. General study results and limits: Characteristic of ankylosing spondylitis blood, it appeared, was a TCR beta motif comprising fewer than 10 highly homologous variants.

Antigens for these TCRs are unknown. From the 5' RACE reads, TCRdb called clonotypes with MiXCR, one entry per CDR3 protein. The data show some 840,000 distinct CDR3 sequences, with roughly 12% seen just once and approximately 0.51% held by the top ten. Sequenced input: blood, either unsorted or a sorted T cell fraction (not recorded which). The receptors here all came from a male donor with ankylosing spondylitis.

In its sample, this clonotype was seen a few times. The J gene is TRBJ1-5, the V gene TRBV6-6; D is possibly TRBD1 (5 bases). Trimming shortened V by 0 bases and J by 12 bases, and 9 bases separated the two germline ends. CDR1 is MNHNY, CDR2 SVGAGI, per germline (reference sequence). This CDR3 has 12 residues. The CDR3, as DNA: TGTGCCAGCAGTTACTCGACAGAGGTCCAGCATTTT. This encodes CASSYSTEVQHF.

This chain links TRBV9 with TRBJ2-1; maybe TRBD2 (5 bases). This CDR3 has 15 residues. Looked up from germline, CDR1 is SGDLS and CDR2 is YYNGEE. The CDR3 DNA follows: TGTGTTTCATCCAGAGCGGCAAGCTCCTACAATGAGCAGTTCTTC. This gives the protein CVSSRAASSYNEQFF.

This clonotype was counted many times. The chain has TRBV7-9 and TRBJ2-1, with D tentatively TRBD1 (6 bases). Germline V gene sequence: CDR1 SEHNR, CDR2 FQNEAQ (reference sequence). V was cut by 5 bases and J by 3 bases, with 11 bases left in between. This CDR3 has 14 residues. CDR3: CASSTGQNYNEQFF. CDR3 nucleotide sequence: TGTGCCAGCAGCACTGGACAGAACTACAATGAGCAGTTCTTC.

This clonotype appeared a few times. This chain joins TRBV6-2 or TRBV6-3 and TRBJ2-5; D is undetermined. Trimming stripped 0 bases from V and 7 bases from J, with 6 bases between. CDR1 and CDR2 from the germline V gene are MNHEY and SVGEGT. The CDR3 is 12 amino acids. CDR3: CASSYSTATQYF. DNA of the CDR3: TGTGCCAGCAGTTACTCGACGGCGACCCAGTACTTC.

This clonotype has only a few counts. The chain employs TRBV20-1 and TRBJ2-5; D tentatively fits TRBD1 or TRBD2 (5 bases each). Between the trimmed V and J ends, which lost 6 bases and 5 bases, there was a span of 16 bases. Germline lookup yields CDR1 DFQATT and CDR2 SNEGSKA (reference sequence). CDR3 length equals 13 residues. CDR3 DNA sequence: TGCAGTGCCTACTCCCGGGGCAGCGAGACCCAGTACTTC. Translating it yields CSAYSRGSETQYF.

At least ten counts were recorded for this clonotype. The chain employs TRBV5-6 and TRBJ2-3, with D possibly matching TRBD1 (6 bases). This CDR3 contains 16 residues. Germline lookup yields CDR1 SGHDT and CDR2 YYEEEE. Trimming removed 0 bases from V and 0 bases from J, with 11 bases in between. The CDR3 loop is CASSLDRASSTDTQYF. CDR3 sequence (DNA): TGTGCCAGCAGCTTGGACAGGGCCTCAAGCACAGATACGCAGTATTTT.

The chain couples TRBV28 to TRBJ2-6; 7 bases are a match to TRBD1. J gave up 10 bases and V 6 bases, and 9 bases lay outside the gene matches. Germline V gene lookup returns CDR1 MDHEN and CDR2 SYDVKM. The CDR3 length is 14 residues. CDR3 bases: TGTGCCAGCAGGTACAGGGGACCGTTTAACGTCCTGACTTTC. Translated, it gives CASRYRGPFNVLTF.

In its sample, this clonotype was seen many times. The chain employs TRBV7-2 and TRBJ2-7, with D possibly matching TRBD2 (6 bases). Germline CDR1 reads SGHTA; CDR2 reads FQGNSA. This CDR3 has 14 residues. Trimming cost V 1 base and J 0 bases, with 7 bases left between them. The CDR3 bases are TGTGCCAGCAGCTTAGGCGGGGCCTCCTACGAGCAGTACTTC. Translating it yields CASSLGGASYEQYF.

The chain carries TRBV7-9 and TRBJ1-1; D possibly corresponds to TRBD1 (5 bases). V was clipped by 4 bases and J by 10 bases, with 13 bases between them. The CDR3 covers 12 residues. Germline lookup yields CDR1 SEHNR and CDR2 FQNEAQ (reference sequence). The CDR3 nucleotides are TGTGCCAGCAGCTGTACGACAGAGACAGCTTTCTTT. It translates to CASSCTTETAFF.

The rearrangement links TRBV7-2 to TRBJ2-7, with D unclear. The CDR3 contains 13 residues. Trimming stripped 2 bases from V and 3 bases from J, with 8 bases between. Germline CDR1 SGHTA, CDR2 FQGNSA. The DNA for the CDR3 is TGTGCCAGCAGCTTAAGGCAGGACTACGAGCAGTACTTC. Protein product: CASSLRQDYEQYF.

V is TRBV7-2 and J is TRBJ2-7; D unresolved. Trimming shortened V by 5 bases and J by 2 bases, and 16 bases separated the two germline ends. CDR3 length equals 15 residues. Per the germline V gene, CDR1 is SGHTA and CDR2 is FQGNSA. Here the CDR3 reads CASSPTGFDTYEQYF. The CDR3 nucleotides read TGTGCCAGCAGCCCGACCGGGTTCGATACCTACGAGCAGTACTTC.

This clonotype was counted many times. The genes are TRBV15 and TRBJ2-7; 12 nucleotides match TRBD2. Germline V gives CDR1 LNHNV, CDR2 YYDKDF (reference sequence). The CDR3 spans 15 residues. J lost 6 bases, V lost 1 base, and 4 bases had no gene match. The CDR3 spells CATSRGLAGVGEQYF. CDR3 DNA: TGTGCCACCAGCAGAGGACTAGCGGGAGTAGGCGAGCAGTACTTC.

J is TRBJ1-2 and V is TRBV6-1, with D tentatively TRBD1 (5 bases). Per the germline V gene, CDR1 is MNHNS and CDR2 is SASEGT. This CDR3 is built from 12 residues. V was clipped by 4 bases and J by 8 bases, with 11 bases between them. The CDR3 DNA reads TGTGCCAGCAGTGTGGGGGTGAGGGGCTACACCTTC. It yields the protein CASSVGVRGYTF.

V gene TRBV5-1 combines with J gene TRBJ1-6, with a tentative D call TRBD1 (5 bases). V dropped 0 bases and J dropped 7 bases, with 8 bases sitting between them. Germline-derived CDR1 and CDR2 are SGHRS and YFSETQ. The CDR3 covers 14 residues. The DNA of the CDR3 is TGCGCCAGCAGCTTGGACGGACAAAATTCACCCCTCCACTTT. As protein: CASSLDGQNSPLHF.

Details on this clonotype: The junction differs from germline at one of its ends, possibly a read error. The V gene is TRBV7-3, the J gene TRBJ1-1; D unresolved. The CDR3 contains 12 residues. The V gene's germline CDR1 is SGHTA and CDR2 FQGTGA. The CDR3 DNA sequence: TGTGCCAGAAGCTCCAAAATAAATGAAGCTTTCTTT. Protein sequence: CARSSKINEAFF.

This chain links TRBV10-3 with TRBJ1-1; perhaps TRBD1 as D (5 bases). Between the trimmed V and J ends, which lost 1 base and 0 bases, there was a span of 18 bases. There are 18 residues in the CDR3. Germline CDR1 is ENHRY and CDR2 is SYGVKD. CDR3 residues: CAISEWGTLKELNTEAFF. CDR3 in DNA: TGTGCCATCAGTGAGTGGGGGACGTTGAAAGAGCTGAACACTGAAGCTTTCTTT.

The chain uses TRBV28 and TRBJ2-7; D might be TRBD1 or TRBD2, each matching 6 bases. Germline assignment: CDR1 MDHEN and CDR2 SYDVKM. Trimming pared 7 bases from V and 1 base from J, leaving 17 bases between. This CDR3 contains 15 residues. CDR3 amino acids: CASNLPGALSYEQYF. The DNA for the CDR3 is TGTGCCAGCAATCTGCCGGGGGCCCTATCCTACGAGCAGTACTTC.

This chain links TRBV7-8 with TRBJ2-5; 8 bases are a match to TRBD1. Germline trimming cut 1 base from V and 2 bases from J; bases unmatched to any gene: 9. The CDR3 spans 17 residues. Germline lookup yields CDR1 SGHVS and CDR2 FQNEAQ. The CDR3 DNA is TGTGCCAGCAGCTTAGGGACAGGGTCTATCGTTCAAGAGACCCAGTACTTC. Encoded protein: CASSLGTGSIVQETQYF.

The sample holds many counts of this clonotype. This chain links TRBV29-1 with TRBJ1-2; TRBD1 is a possible D gene (5 bases). The CDR3 totals 14 residues. Trimming pared 5 bases from V and 4 bases from J, leaving 17 bases between. Germline CDR1 is SQVTM and CDR2 is ANQGSEA. CDR3 in DNA: TGCAGCGTTTTTGGAGGGGCCGACTCCTATGGCTACACCTTC. It is translated as CSVFGGADSYGYTF.

This clonotype showed up just a few times. This sequence joins TRBV5-1 and TRBJ1-1; D is unclear. Looked up from germline, CDR1 is SGHRS and CDR2 is YFSETQ. V shed 0 bases and J shed 1 base, with 10 bases lying between them. This CDR3 contains 15 residues. CDR3: CASSLETVPNTEAFF. In DNA, the CDR3 is TGCGCCAGCAGCTTGGAAACAGTGCCGAACACTGAAGCTTTCTTT.

The chain joins TRBV7-2 to TRBJ2-1, with 7 positions matching TRBD2. The CDR3 consists of 13 residues. CDR1 is SGHTA and CDR2 is FQGNSA in the germline V gene. The junction had 6 bases not matched to a gene; V was cut back by 5 bases and J by 8 bases. The CDR3 DNA reads as TGTGCCAGCAGCGTACTAGCGCTGGATGAGCAGTTCTTC. This translates into CASSVLALDEQFF.

This clonotype has only a few counts. The chain has TRBV6-2 or TRBV6-3 and TRBJ1-2; a possible D gene is TRBD1 (6 bases). With 5 bases removed from V and 6 bases from J, the gap between germline ends came to 13 bases. CDR1 and CDR2 from the germline V gene are MNHEY and SVGEGT. This CDR3 contains 13 residues. The CDR3 DNA reads as TGTGCCAGCAGTAAGAGGCAGGGGAATGGCTACACCTTC. This encodes CASSKRQGNGYTF.

This chain joins TRBV20-1 and TRBJ2-6; D unclear. Germline V gene data show CDR1 as DFQATT and CDR2 as SNEGSKA (reference sequence). The CDR3 covers 14 residues. Deletions cut 2 bases from V and 0 bases from J, with 5 bases between. This chain's CDR3 is CSARPLSGANVLTF. In DNA, the CDR3 is TGCAGTGCTAGACCCCTCTCTGGGGCCAACGTCCTGACTTTC.

This clonotype has at least ten counts. The chain carries TRBV7-2 and TRBJ2-7; 7 bases fit TRBD2. V trimming: 6 bases; J trimming: 0 bases; junction bases outside the gene matches: 5. CDR3 length equals 14 residues. Germline V gene sequence: CDR1 SGHTA, CDR2 FQGNSA. The CDR3 loop reads CASSSGGSSYEQYF. The CDR3 nucleotides read TGTGCCAGCAGTTCGGGGGGTAGCTCCTACGAGCAGTACTTC.

This clonotype was picked up many times. J is TRBJ1-1 and V is TRBV28; D possibly corresponds to TRBD1 (5 bases). Germline V gene lookup returns CDR1 MDHEN and CDR2 SYDVKM. The CDR3 length is 14 residues. Trimming left V 5 bases short and J 6 bases short, with 16 bases between. DNA for the CDR3: TGTGCCAGCAGTCCATTGGGGCGGTCGGCTGAAGCTTTCTTT. Translation gives CASSPLGRSAEAFF.

This clonotype was picked up a small number of times. The gene calls are TRBV6-2 or TRBV6-3 and TRBJ2-5, with TRBD1 matching over 9 bases. Germline V gives CDR1 MNHEY, CDR2 SVGEGT. Trimming removed 8 bases from V and 1 base from J; junction bases left unmatched: 2. This CDR3 contains 13 residues. The CDR3 sequence is CASDRGIQETQYF. The CDR3 bases are TGTGCCAGCGACAGGGGGATCCAAGAGACCCAGTACTTC.

In its sample, this clonotype was seen a few times. The chain is built from TRBV7-9 and TRBJ2-1; D perhaps matches TRBD2 (6 bases). V was pared by 0 bases and J by 15 bases, with 12 bases between. The germline V gene has CDR1 SEHNR and CDR2 FQNEAQ (reference sequence). The CDR3 is made up of 12 amino acids. The CDR3 sequence is CASSLAPDGRFF. CDR3 DNA sequence: TGTGCCAGCAGCTTAGCGCCGGACGGGAGGTTCTTC. The variable domain in full, with the rest retrieved from reference TRBV7-9 and TRBJ2-1, is DTGVSQNPRHKITKRGQNVTFRCDPISEHNRLYWYRQTLGQGPEFLTYFQNEAQLEKSRLLSDRFSAERPKGSFSTLEIQRTEQGDSAMYLCASSLAPDGRFFGPGTRLTVL.

The table lists this clonotype with a few counts. This sequence joins TRBV20-1 and TRBJ2-5; 9 nucleotides agree with TRBD2. The V gene end was trimmed by 5 bases and the J gene end by 4 bases; junction bases not matched to a gene: 5. Germline V gene lookup returns CDR1 DFQATT and CDR2 SNEGSKA (reference sequence). CDR3 length: 13 residues. The CDR3 DNA sequence: TGCAGTGCTGCACTAGCGGGCGGAGAGACCCAGTACTTC. Translation: CSAALAGGETQYF.

The chain uses TRBV14 and TRBJ1-1; unclear D gene. Trimming pared 1 base from V and 5 bases from J, leaving 14 bases between. The CDR3 is made up of 15 amino acids. The germline gives CDR1 SGHDN, CDR2 FVKESK. The CDR3 DNA is TGTGCCAGCAGCCAAGGATATACTCGATGGACTGAAGCTTTCTTT. It specifies CASSQGYTRWTEAFF.

This chain uses TRBV20-1 with TRBJ2-1; 9 bases agree with TRBD2. CDR1 and CDR2 from the germline V gene are DFQATT and SNEGSKA (reference sequence). The CDR3 spans 15 residues. V was pared by 8 bases and J by 2 bases, with 10 bases of the junction left unmatched. CDR3 DNA sequence: TGCAGTAAAAGCCGAAGCGGGGGGACCTACAATGAGCAGTTCTTC. Encoded protein: CSKSRSGGTYNEQFF.

This chain joins TRBV7-9 and TRBJ2-7; no firm D call. This CDR3 has 13 residues. Germline CDR1 and CDR2: SEHNR and FQNEAQ (reference sequence). V dropped 0 bases and J dropped 9 bases, with 12 bases sitting between them. In nucleotides, the CDR3 is TGTGCCAGCAGCTTAGCGCAGATGGCCCTGCAGTACTTC. Its protein is CASSLAQMALQYF.

This clonotype was recorded a few times. The chain combines TRBV6-2 or TRBV6-3 with TRBJ1-2; D gene ambiguous. The CDR3 contains 14 residues. Germline CDR1 MNHEY, CDR2 SVGEGT. Trimming removed 1 base at V and 4 bases at J, with 10 bases between. CDR3 nucleotide sequence: TGTGCCAGCAGTTACTTCGCAGGACTCTATGGCTACACCTTC. This codes for CASSYFAGLYGYTF.